This TCR beta chain was sequenced in a study of cytomegalovirus exposure and HLA in healthy donors. Notes on the study in general: According to the study, roughly 180 TCR beta chains were cytomegalovirus-associated. In vitro work confirmed that a few CMV-associated chains recognize CMV antigens. Most sequenced TCRs were rare (though some public TCRs occurred in many donors).

J lost 1 base, V lost 0 bases, and 11 bases had no gene match. CDR1 is LGHNA and CDR2 is YSLEER in the germline V gene. This CDR3 region has 19 residues. The donors were part of the validation cohort, which consisted of about 120 subjects and was separate from the first cohort of several hundred subjects. Produced via immunoSEQ multiplex PCR; TCRdb's table is partial and in-frame only. The table shows roughly 330,000 clones, with 87% occurring only once. In this sample, this clone turned up once. The antigen is not known. Source material: PBMCs. J is TRBJ2-5 and V is TRBV4-3; 10 nucleotides align to TRBD2. This receptor was taken from a woman aged 25-40 years in good health and CMV-seropositive. The CDR3 protein is CASSQEALAGVTGQETQYF. The CDR3 nucleotides read TGCGCCAGCAGCCAAGAAGCGCTAGCGGGAGTTACGGGCCAAGAGACCCAGTACTTC.